The 28 T cell receptor beta chains listed next were all sequenced from one sample in a study of cytomegalovirus exposure and HLA in healthy donors. The PCR used 60 Vbeta and 13 Jbeta primers. The method was immunoSEQ multiplex PCR; TCRdb's version includes in-frame clones alone and lacks a portion of them. The sample yields 90,000 to 120,000 clones, 60% to 80% seen once. The sequenced sample consisted of PBMCs. The source of these receptors is a man aged 50 or older in good health and CMV-seropositive.

J is TRBJ2-7 and V is TRBV15; 9 bases match TRBD1. The V gene end was trimmed by 5 bases and the J gene end by 5 bases; junction bases not matched to a gene: 7. Germline V lookup: CDR1 LNHNV, CDR2 YYDKDF (reference sequence). This CDR3 has 14 amino acids. In nucleotides, the CDR3 is TGTGCCACCAGCGGCCGGGACAGGGTAGACGAGCAGTACTTC. This translates into CATSGRDRVDEQYF.

The rearrangement uses TRBV10-1 and TRBJ2-1; maybe TRBD1 (6 bases). CDR1 WNHNN and CDR2 SYGVQD come from the germline V gene (reference sequence). The CDR3 runs 15 residues. The V gene lost 4 bases and the J gene lost 4 bases, with 14 bases spanning the gap. The CDR3: CASSATGHLYNEQFF. The DNA of the CDR3 is TGCGCCAGCAGTGCGACGGGACACCTTTACAATGAGCAGTTCTTC.

Worth noting for this clone: In this CDR3 the conserved last residue, phenylalanine or tryptophan, is missing, so a read error is likely. The genes are TRBV6-5 and TRBJ1-2; possibly TRBD1 for D (5 bases). Germline CDR1 and CDR2: MNHEY and SVGAGI. The V gene lost 7 bases and the J gene lost 4 bases, with 16 bases spanning the gap. CDR3 length: 14 amino acids. The CDR3 region has the DNA TGTGCCAGCAACGTTTCCCCGGGGGGCTATGGCTACACCCTC. Its translation is CASNVSPGGYGYTL.

The chain combines TRBV6-5 with TRBJ2-1, with 7 bases lining up with TRBD2. CDR3 length equals 13 residues. Trimming removed 4 bases from V and 13 bases from J; junction bases left unmatched: 10. The germline V gene encodes CDR1 MNHEY and CDR2 SVGAGI. In nucleotides, the CDR3 is TGTGCCAGCAGTTTAATGGGCGGGGGAGCCCAGTTCTTC. It is translated as CASSLMGGGAQFF.

V and J are TRBV7-8 and TRBJ1-5; D is possibly TRBD1 (6 bases). V gave up 6 bases and J gave up 1 base, with 19 bases separating them. The germline V gene has CDR1 SGHVS and CDR2 FQNEAQ. The CDR3 runs to 17 residues. In DNA form, the CDR3 reads TGTGCCAGCAGTCTCGACTCCGGGGGGCTGAGCAATCAGCCCCAGCATTTT. Its translation is CASSLDSGGLSNQPQHF.

The sample holds one count of this clone. The chain carries TRBV5-1 and TRBJ2-2, with TRBD2 matching 7 bases. The V and J ends lost 1 base and 6 bases, in that order; junction bases with no gene match: 3. The CDR3 has 14 amino acids. Germline V CDR1 and CDR2: SGHRS, YFSETQ. The CDR3 DNA reads TGCGCCAGCAGCTTGCTAGCGGAGGCCGGGGAGCTGTTTTTT. Residues: CASSLLAEAGELFF. The whole variable domain, filled in from reference TRBV5-1 and TRBJ2-2, reads KAGVTQTPRYLIKTRGQQVTLSCSPISGHRSVSWYQQTPGQGLQFLFEYFSETQRNKGNFPGRFSGRQFSNSRSEMNVSTLELGDSALYLCASSLLAEAGELFFGEGSRLTVL.

The chain uses TRBV10-3 and TRBJ1-6, with 10 bases that match TRBD1. The CDR3 spans 14 residues. The germline V gene has CDR1 ENHRY and CDR2 SYGVKD. V shed 6 bases, J shed 6 bases, and the junction held 2 bases outside the gene matches. CDR3 sequence (DNA): TGTGCCATCAGGGGACAGGGGAGTAATTCACCCCTCCACTTT. This encodes CAIRGQGSNSPLHF.

This sequence joins TRBV7-3 and TRBJ2-1; D perhaps matches TRBD1 (6 bases). CDR1 SGHTA and CDR2 FQGTGA come from the germline V gene. CDR3 length equals 17 residues. Deletions cut 5 bases from V and 1 base from J, with 18 bases between. CDR3: CASSPSGTRFSYNEQFF. CDR3 DNA sequence: TGTGCCAGCAGCCCCTCCGGGACAAGATTTTCCTACAATGAGCAGTTCTTC.

The chain is built from TRBV6-1 and TRBJ1-1, with 12 bases identical to TRBD1. Trimming cost V 8 bases and J 2 bases; bases outside gene matches: 6. This CDR3 contains 15 residues. Germline V CDR1 and CDR2: MNHNS, SASEGT. CDR3 amino acids: CASAGQGAINTEAFF. DNA for the CDR3: TGTGCCAGCGCGGGACAGGGGGCTATCAACACTGAAGCTTTCTTT.

The chain carries TRBV9 and TRBJ2-7; D remains ambiguous. The CDR3 length is 14 residues. V was cut by 2 bases and J by 0 bases, with 9 bases left in between. Germline CDR1 reads SGDLS; CDR2 reads YYNGEE. CDR3 amino acids: CASSVGVSSYEQYF. The DNA for the CDR3 is TGTGCCAGCAGCGTCGGAGTCAGCTCCTACGAGCAGTACTTC. The variable domain in full, with the rest retrieved from reference TRBV9 and TRBJ2-7, is DSGVTQTPKHLITATGQRVTLRCSPRSGDLSVYWYQQSLDQGLQFLIQYYNGEERAKGNILERFSAQQFPDLHSELNLSSLELGDSALYFCASSVGVSSYEQYFGPGTRLTVT.

The chain recombines TRBV5-6 with TRBJ1-2; 10 bases are shared with TRBD1. Germline V gene sequence: CDR1 SGHDT, CDR2 YYEEEE. The trim removed 4 bases at V and 8 bases at J, leaving 5 bases unmatched. The CDR3 sequence is 13 residues long. The CDR3 region has the DNA TGTGCCAGCAGCCCGGACAGGGGGTCCGGCTACACCTTC. It encodes CASSPDRGSGYTF.

The chain is built from TRBV29-1 and TRBJ1-2; 9 nucleotides agree with TRBD1. Germline values: CDR1 SQVTM, CDR2 ANQGSEA. The CDR3 is made up of 14 amino acids. J was trimmed by 8 bases and V by 7 bases; bases with no gene match: 14. The CDR3 loop reads CSDGAGDRVRGYTF. CDR3 sequence (DNA): TGCAGCGATGGTGCGGGGGACAGGGTGAGGGGCTACACCTTC. Variable domain in full (rest from reference TRBV29-1 and TRBJ1-2): SAVISQKPSRDICQRGTSLTIQCQVDSQVTMMFWYRQQPGQSLTLIATANQGSEATYESGFVIDKFPISRPNLTFSTLTVSNMSPEDSSIYLCSDGAGDRVRGYTFGSGTRLTVV.

This chain joins TRBV28 and TRBJ2-3, with TRBD2 matching 11 bases. Germline V gene lookup returns CDR1 MDHEN and CDR2 SYDVKM. This CDR3 is 15 amino acids long. V shed 4 bases and J 7 bases; nucleotides not matched to a gene: 7. The CDR3 reads CASSSYSGGANTQYF. The CDR3 region has the DNA TGTGCCAGCAGTTCATATAGCGGGGGGGCGAATACGCAGTATTTT.

This chain joins TRBV4-1 and TRBJ1-1, with 9 bases aligning to TRBD1. The CDR3 is made up of 15 amino acids. Germline trimming cut 6 bases from V and 1 base from J; bases unmatched to any gene: 6. Germline lookup yields CDR1 MGHRA and CDR2 YSYEKL. CDR3 bases: TGCGCCAGCAGGGAAATGGGACAGGGGAACACTGAAGCTTTCTTT. Translated, it gives CASREMGQGNTEAFF.

The chain recombines TRBV6-6 with TRBJ2-5; D uncertain. The CDR3 consists of 15 residues. Per the germline V gene, CDR1 is MNHNY and CDR2 is SVGAGI (reference sequence). V gave up 6 bases and J gave up 7 bases, with 21 bases separating them. As DNA, the CDR3 is TGTGCCAGCAGCTCCCCTGGCGCCCCCCGAGGGACCCAGTACTTC. Translated: CASSSPGAPRGTQYF.

A few counts support this clone. The chain carries TRBV14 and TRBJ1-2, with D perhaps matching TRBD1 (5 bases). Deletions cut 0 bases from V and 3 bases from J, with 11 bases between. Germline CDR1 reads SGHDN; CDR2 reads FVKESK. The CDR3 is 15 amino acids. This CDR3 is CASSQDLRGYYGYTF. CDR3 DNA: TGTGCCAGCAGCCAAGATCTGCGGGGGTACTATGGCTACACCTTC.

This clone was seen a handful of times. V usage is TRBV4-2 and J usage is TRBJ1-2; D gene unclear. The germline V and J ends were trimmed by 4 bases and 8 bases, with 17 bases remaining between them. Germline V gene lookup returns CDR1 LGHNA and CDR2 YNFKEQ. This CDR3 region has 14 residues. CDR3 sequence: CASSPSSGTRGYTF. The CDR3 DNA reads TGTGCCAGCAGCCCGTCATCAGGAACACGCGGCTACACCTTC.

The chain couples TRBV6-1 to TRBJ1-4, with D unresolved. Germline CDR1 and CDR2: MNHNS and SASEGT. The CDR3 totals 14 residues. Between the trimmed V and J ends, which lost 10 bases and 8 bases, there was a span of 20 bases. The CDR3 sequence is CATQRETRFEKLFF. CDR3 bases: TGTGCCACCCAGCGGGAAACACGCTTCGAAAAACTGTTTTTT.

The chain employs TRBV6-5 and TRBJ2-1, with TRBD1 identical over 7 bases. V was clipped by 6 bases and J by 0 bases; unmatched bases: 5. In germline, CDR1 is MNHEY, CDR2 SVGAGI. The CDR3 is 15 residues long. The CDR3 nucleotides are TGTGCCAGCAGCAGACAGGGTTTCTCCTACAATGAGCAGTTCTTC. The encoded protein is CASSRQGFSYNEQFF.

This clone has only a few counts. V is TRBV12-5 and J is TRBJ1-2; D is perhaps TRBD1 (5 bases). Between the trimmed V and J ends, which lost 2 bases and 7 bases, there was a span of 14 bases. The CDR3 has 14 residues. The germline CDR1 and CDR2 sequences are LGHNT and FRNRAP. CDR3 in DNA: TGTGCTAGTGGTTTGCCAACGAAAGGGGCTGGCTACACCTTC. As protein: CASGLPTKGAGYTF.

This clone was seen only a few times. The chain recombines TRBV18 with TRBJ1-3; 7 nucleotides match TRBD1. Germline CDR1 and CDR2: KGHSH and LQKENI. The J segment lost 2 bases and the V segment lost 6 bases, leaving 4 bases of the junction unmatched. The CDR3 extends over 14 amino acids. CDR3: CASSLGTAGNTIYF. In DNA, the CDR3 is TGTGCCAGCTCCCTAGGGACAGCTGGAAACACCATATATTTT.

The chain couples TRBV5-5 to TRBJ2-1; TRBD2 is a possible D gene (5 bases). Germline V gives CDR1 SGHKS, CDR2 YYEKEE (reference sequence). V lost 3 bases and J lost 9, with 16 bases in between. The CDR3 extends over 14 amino acids. DNA of the CDR3: TGTGCCAGCAGCTCAACTAGAATCTGGATTGAGCAGTTCTTC. The encoded protein is CASSSTRIWIEQFF.

This sequence joins TRBV7-3 and TRBJ2-5, with 10 bases that match TRBD1. The CDR3 totals 13 residues. With V trimmed by 6 bases and J by 5 bases, 3 bases remained unmatched. Germline V gives CDR1 SGHTA, CDR2 FQGTGA. CDR3 amino acids: CASRGTGEETQYF. Written as DNA, the CDR3 is TGTGCCAGCAGGGGGACAGGGGAGGAGACCCAGTACTTC.

The chain is built from TRBV2 and TRBJ1-2, with 7 bases matching TRBD1. J lost 5 bases, V lost 3 bases, and 9 bases had no gene match. Germline V lookup: CDR1 SNHLY, CDR2 FYNNEI. The CDR3 runs to 15 residues. CDR3 amino acids: CASSDQGEAWYGYTF. As DNA, the CDR3 is TGTGCCAGCAGTGATCAGGGGGAAGCTTGGTATGGCTACACCTTC.

The chain carries TRBV9 and TRBJ2-1; D may be TRBD2 (6 bases). The CDR3 extends over 14 amino acids. Germline values: CDR1 SGDLS, CDR2 YYNGEE. V shed 3 bases and J shed 9 bases, with 16 bases lying between them. The CDR3 coding sequence is TGTGCCAGCAGCGCCCGAATGATCGGGGGTGAGCAGTTCTTC. Translation: CASSARMIGGEQFF.

Written as DNA, the CDR3 is TGTGCCAGCAGTTCCCTCTATGGCTACACCTTC. Protein product: CASSSLYGYTF. The chain is built from TRBV28 and TRBJ1-2; D is unclear. The V end was cut by 4 bases, the J end by 4 bases, with 4 bases between. Germline CDR1 MDHEN, CDR2 SYDVKM. The CDR3 is 11 residues long.

The J gene is TRBJ1-6, the V gene TRBV10-3; 7 bases line up with TRBD1. Trimming cost V 6 bases and J 7 bases; bases outside gene matches: 6. Germline loops: CDR1 ENHRY, CDR2 SYGVKD. The CDR3 covers 14 residues. The CDR3 protein is CAISLQGSNSPLHF. Written as DNA, the CDR3 is TGTGCCATCAGCCTACAGGGGAGCAATTCACCCCTCCACTTT.

The J gene is TRBJ1-2, the V gene TRBV6-6, with 7 bases fitting TRBD1. Germline V lookup: CDR1 MNHNY, CDR2 SVGAGI (reference sequence). The CDR3 extends over 12 amino acids. J gave up 7 bases and V 6 bases, and 5 bases lay outside the gene matches. For the CDR3, the DNA is TGTGCCAGCAGACCACAGGGGCCTGGCTACACCTTC. The encoded protein is CASRPQGPGYTF.